This T cell receptor (beta chain) emerged from a study of metastatic and nonmetastatic thyroid tumors. Across the study: The authors compared repertoires across blood and tumor or nodule tissue from malignant and benign thyroid patients.

This clone has more than one count but fewer than ten. In the study's own analysis: For papillary thyroid cancer, a distant-metastasis classifier was constructed from CDR3 differences observed across clinicopathological groups. MiXCR re-clonotyped the PCR reads for TCRdb. The V and J calls follow TCRdb's processing rather than the paper's. The sample holds around 24,000 clones, 20% to 25% seen once. This CDR3 comprises 16 residues. The germline V and J ends were trimmed by 0 bases and 7 bases, with 16 bases remaining between them. In germline, CDR1 is LNHNV, CDR2 YYDKDF (reference sequence). Treatment of any kind had been given to no patient before thyroid surgery.

This sequence was found in a male donor with papillary thyroid cancer or a benign thyroid nodule (not recorded which). Some clones in this sample may be carry-over from other donors' samples. Sequencing was performed on blood. This chain joins TRBV15 and TRBJ2-1, with D perhaps TRBD2 (5 bases). CDR3 residues: CATSRDAGGSANEQFF. The CDR3 coding sequence is TGTGCCACCAGCAGAGACGCGGGTGGTTCGGCGAATGAGCAGTTCTTC.